This is a list of T cell receptor beta chains from one sample in a study of siplizumab effects on memory and regulatory T cells. Data came from immunoSEQ multiplex PCR; TCRdb stores just in-frame clones and leaves some out. The table has fewer than 85,000 clones, 85% to 95% seen once. Sequenced input: CD8+ T cells sorted from blood. Source of these receptors: a human donor in good health. The CDR3 runs from the conserved cysteine through the conserved F or W. A D gene is named only where the DNA matches it firmly. Some rows mark clone size as missing; the rest say once, few, many or name a class of expanded clone.

NA	TRBV4-2	15	TRBD1	TRBJ2-7	CASSQEPGQGLEQYF	TGTGCCAGCAGCCAGGAACCGGGACAGGGTTTGGAGCAGTACTTC
NA	TRBV7-9	17	TRBD2	TRBJ2-1	CASTPNAAGVGYNEQFF	TGTGCCAGCACCCCCAACGCGGCGGGAGTGGGCTACAATGAGCAGTTCTTC
once	TRBV5-4	13	NA	TRBJ2-7	CASSERGVGEQYF	TGTGCCAGCAGCGAAAGAGGGGTCGGGGAGCAGTACTTC
once	TRBV28	16	NA	TRBJ2-3	CASSPRRGPSTDTQYF	TGTGCCAGCAGCCCTAGGCGGGGGCCCTCCACAGATACGCAGTATTTT
NA	TRBV2	16	NA	TRBJ2-7	CASSEYPATRSYEQYF	TGTGCCAGCAGTGAGTATCCGGCAACGAGATCCTACGAGCAGTACTTC
NA	TRBV7-9	15	TRBD1	TRBJ2-5	CASSLGDRGGETQYF	TGTGCCAGCAGCTTAGGGGACAGAGGTGGAGAGACCCAGTACTTC
NA	TRBV6-6	16	NA	TRBJ2-3	CASSYRRPGGTDTQYF	TGTGCCAGCAGTTATAGGCGGCCGGGGGGCACAGATACGCAGTATTTT
NA	TRBV27	14	TRBD1	TRBJ2-7	CASSPGQKTYEQYF	TGTGCCAGCAGTCCGGGACAGAAGACCTACGAGCAGTACTTC
NA	TRBV28	13	NA	TRBJ2-5	CASSFQGGETQYF	TGTGCCAGCAGTTTTCAGGGTGGGGAGACCCAGTACTTC
NA	TRBV27	16	NA	TRBJ1-5	CASSSKTDYSNQPQHF	TGTGCCAGCAGTTCAAAGACGGACTATAGCAATCAGCCCCAGCATTTT
NA	TRBV20-1	11	TRBD1	TRBJ2-7	CSAHDRDEQYF	TGCAGTGCACACGACAGGGACGAGCAGTACTTC